Listed below are T cell receptor beta chains from one sample, sequenced in a study of T cells after posttransplantation cyclophosphamide. Sequencing used immunoSEQ multiplex PCR; TCRdb keeps in-frame clones, though not all of them. The sample records 20,000 to 30,000 clones, around 86% being singletons. The sequenced sample was PBMCs. Receptors originate from a woman between 55 and 75 years old with a blood cancer, CMV-positive, and with a related stem cell donor. Both conserved end residues are part of each CDR3. The D gene is left open where the match is weak. Not every row has a clone size; where given, it reads once, few, many or a size class.

j_call | d_call | clone_size | v_call | cdr3_nt | cdr3_aa
TRBJ2-7 | TRBD2 | - | TRBV10-3 | TGTGCCATCAGTGAGGGCACGTCGGGAGGCGACGAGCAGTACTTC | CAISEGTSGGDEQYF
TRBJ2-1 | TRBD2 | - | TRBV7-8 | TGTGCCAGCAGCCCTCCCCTGCGGGAGGGCCCCTACAATGAGCAGTTCTTC | CASSPPLREGPYNEQFF
TRBJ1-2 | - | - | TRBV6-6 | TGTGCCAGCAGGGAGGAGGGGAACTACACCTTC | CASREEGNYTF
TRBJ2-5 | - | - | TRBV2 | TGTGCCGGCGGGGGCGTAGGCGAGACCCAGTACTTC | CAGGGVGETQYF
TRBJ2-7 | - | - | TRBV9 | TGTGCCAGCAGCGTAGGGGGGACACCGACCTACGAGCAGTACTTC | CASSVGGTPTYEQYF
TRBJ2-5 | - | - | TRBV18 | TGTGCCAGCTCACCCACCCGGGACACCCGGAACAGGGAGACCCAGTACTTC | CASSPTRDTRNRETQYF
TRBJ1-2 | - | - | TRBV19 | TGTGCCAGTTCACCGGGACACGCGCTTGGCTACACCTTC | CASSPGHALGYTF
TRBJ1-2 | - | - | TRBV29-1 | TGCAGCGTTGAAGATTGGGCATTCTATGGCTACACCTTC | CSVEDWAFYGYTF
TRBJ1-1 | TRBD1 | - | TRBV7-8 | TGTGCCAGCAGCTTAGGTGACAGGGTGGGAACTGAAGCTTTCTTT | CASSLGDRVGTEAFF
TRBJ2-7 | - | once | TRBV2 | TGTGCCAGCACCATACAGACGGGGGAGCAGTACTTC | CASTIQTGEQYF
TRBJ2-1 | - | - | TRBV7-3 | TGTGCCAGCAGCTCGAAGCCTCTTTTCGGAGGTCCCTACAATGAGCAGTTCTTC | CASSSKPLFGGPYNEQFF
TRBJ2-7 | - | - | TRBV29-1 | TGCAGCGTTGGGACGGACAGCTCCTACGAGCAGTACTTC | CSVGTDSSYEQYF
TRBJ1-1 | - | once | TRBV7-8 | TGTGCCAGCAGCTCCCTCCAGGCGTTGAACACTGAAGCTTTCTTT | CASSSLQALNTEAFF
TRBJ2-3 | - | - | TRBV7-9 | TGTGCCAGCAGCGACTGGGGCACAGATACGCAGTATTTT | CASSDWGTDTQYF
TRBJ2-5 | TRBD1 | once | TRBV7-9 | TGTGCCAGCAGCTTAGCGGACAGGGAGAACCAAGAGACCCAGTACTTC | CASSLADRENQETQYF